This T cell receptor beta chain came from a study of CD8 T cells in ankylosing spondylitis. General observations from the study: Seemingly distinctive of ankylosing spondylitis blood was a TCR beta motif formed by eight highly homologous variants. Earlier reports found some motif variants in synovial fluid and blood in reactive arthritis.

Library preparation for TCR beta used quantitative 5'-RACE with molecular barcodes. TCRdb processed the 5' RACE reads anew with MiXCR; each CDR3 protein has one entry. The sample consists of 200,000 to 250,000 distinct CDR3 sequences, about 17% of them appearing once. About this clonotype itself: Its target is not known.

Per germline, CDR1 LNHDA and CDR2 SQIVND (reference sequence). The CDR3 has 15 amino acids. The V gene end was trimmed by 6 bases and the J gene end by 1 base; junction bases not matched to a gene: 7. Sequenced: blood, either unsorted or a sorted T cell fraction (not recorded which). The chain has TRBV19 and TRBJ2-7; 9 nucleotides align to TRBD1. This sequence was found in a male donor with ankylosing spondylitis. The CDR3 loop reads CASRSQDRGSYEQYF. CDR3 nucleotide sequence: TGTGCCAGTAGATCCCAGGACAGGGGATCCTACGAGCAGTACTTC.